Below, 10 T cell receptor beta chains from the same sample are listed, as sequenced in a study of OX40 agonist ivuxolimab in advanced cancers. Profiling relied on immunoSEQ multiplex PCR, and the TCRdb table lists in-frame clones only, not all of them. The sample includes about 80,000 clones, more than 70% of them seen just once. The source was CD4+ or CD8+ T cells sorted from blood, collected in a trial of the OX40 agonist ivuxolimab. Receptors were obtained from an adult with an advanced solid tumor such as melanoma, head and neck, liver or kidney cancer.

In this sample, this clone turned up once. This sequence joins TRBV18 and TRBJ2-2, with 7 bases identical to TRBD1. Germline trimming cut 3 bases from V and 7 bases from J; bases unmatched to any gene: 14. Germline V gene sequence: CDR1 KGHSH, CDR2 LQKENI. The CDR3 contains 17 residues. The CDR3 DNA is TGTGCCAGCTCACCGATGAGACAGGGCAAGCTAGGCGGGGAGCTGTTTTTT. Translating gives CASSPMRQGKLGGELFF.

The V and J genes are TRBV11-2 and TRBJ1-1; possible D gene TRBD1, 6 bases. This CDR3 region has 15 residues. Looked up from germline, CDR1 is SGHAT and CDR2 is FQNNGV. Trimming took 5 bases from V and 4 from J, leaving 17 bases between them. DNA of the CDR3: TGTGCCAGCAGCGGACATACAGGGTCGGCCACTGAAGCTTTCTTT. Translated, it gives CASSGHTGSATEAFF.

The chain couples TRBV19 to TRBJ2-3; 8 bases line up with TRBD1. CDR1 is LNHDA, CDR2 SQIVND, per germline (reference sequence). V lost 6 bases and J lost 2; bases outside the gene matches: 7. The CDR3 has 15 residues. As DNA, the CDR3 is TGTGCCAGTAGGGGGACAGGACCTATCACAGATACGCAGTATTTT. Translating gives CASRGTGPITDTQYF.

This clone has a handful of counts. V usage is TRBV5-1 and J usage is TRBJ2-5; TRBD1 matches at 7 bases. The CDR3 length is 14 residues. Germline V gene data show CDR1 as SGHRS and CDR2 as YFSETQ. V shed 4 bases, J shed 4 bases, and the junction held 7 bases outside the gene matches. The chain's CDR3 is CASSPSRQGETQYF. In nucleotides, the CDR3 is TGCGCCAGCAGCCCCAGCCGACAGGGAGAGACCCAGTACTTC.

The chain recombines TRBV9 with TRBJ2-4; 8 nucleotides line up with TRBD1. Trimming at V came to 0 bases and at J to 8 bases, leaving 10 bases not matched to a gene. The germline gives CDR1 SGDLS, CDR2 YYNGEE. The CDR3 totals 16 residues. The CDR3 nucleotides read TGTGCCAGCAGCGTAGCAGCAGGGGGCGCTTCGGACATTCAGTACTTC. Encoded protein: CASSVAAGGASDIQYF.

This clone was recorded once. J is TRBJ2-3 and V is TRBV6-1, with D hard to call. The V end was cut by 8 bases, the J end by 2 bases, with 11 bases between. Germline V lookup: CDR1 MNHNS, CDR2 SASEGT. The CDR3 loop spans 13 amino acids. CDR3 sequence (DNA): TGTGCCAGCCTGGCGGATAACACAGATACGCAGTATTTT. As protein: CASLADNTDTQYF.

J is TRBJ2-2 and V is TRBV19, with D tentatively TRBD1 (5 bases). Trimming removed 10 bases from V and 0 bases from J, with 12 bases in between. CDR1 LNHDA and CDR2 SQIVND come from the germline V gene (reference sequence). The length of the CDR3 is 14 residues. The DNA for the CDR3 is TGTGCCACCTCCTGGACACCGAACACCGGGGAGCTGTTTTTT. Amino acid sequence: CATSWTPNTGELFF. Together with reference TRBV19 and TRBJ2-2, the CDR3 gives the full variable domain: DGGITQSPKYLFRKEGQNVTLSCEQNLNHDAMYWYRQDPGQGLRLIYYSQIVNDFQKGDIAEGYSVSREKKESFPLTVTSAQKNPTAFYLCATSWTPNTGELFFGEGSRLTVL.

The chain joins TRBV6-1 to TRBJ2-1; the match to TRBD2 covers 7 bases. CDR3 length: 15 amino acids. The ends lost 9 bases at V and 12 bases at J; junction bases unmatched: 20. Germline loops: CDR1 MNHNS, CDR2 SASEGT. The CDR3 loop reads CARAASGGGRGRQFF. As DNA, the CDR3 is TGTGCCAGGGCAGCTAGTGGGGGGGGACGAGGGAGGCAGTTCTTC.

The rearrangement links TRBV10-3 to TRBJ2-1, with D perhaps TRBD1 or TRBD2 (5 bases each). This CDR3 has 15 amino acids. Germline V lookup: CDR1 ENHRY, CDR2 SYGVKD. Between the trimmed V and J ends, which lost 2 bases and 6 bases, there was a span of 14 bases. CDR3 sequence (DNA): TGTGCCATCAGTGAGGTACTAGTGGGGACCAATGAGCAGTTCTTC. This gives the protein CAISEVLVGTNEQFF.

The chain employs TRBV19 and TRBJ1-4; no definite D call. CDR3 length: 16 amino acids. Germline V gene data show CDR1 as LNHDA and CDR2 as SQIVND (reference sequence). V was shortened by 5 bases and J by 0 bases, with 13 bases between the two germline ends. The chain's CDR3 is CASSPYSGSTNEKLFF. CDR3 DNA: TGTGCCAGTAGTCCCTATTCGGGCTCAACTAATGAAAAACTGTTTTTT.